Presented here are 5 T cell receptor beta chains from one specimen sequenced in a study of glioma-infiltrating T cells after dendritic cell vaccination. Time point in this sample: after dendritic cell vaccination, including at tumor progression/relapse. Repertoires were generated with immunoSEQ multiplex PCR, while TCRdb's copy carries only in-frame clones and drops some. The table has approximately 85,000 clones, 85% seen once; the top ten hold approximately 8%. The material was blood, obtained after dendritic cell vaccination. Source of these receptors: a human donor with glioblastoma.

The genes are TRBV6-5 and TRBJ2-7; 8 nucleotides match TRBD1. After removal of 0 bases from V and 3 bases from J, the junction contained 7 bases not matched to a gene. Germline assignment: CDR1 MNHEY and CDR2 SVGAGI. The CDR3 is made up of 16 amino acids. The CDR3 is CASSYSSGGVLYEQYF. In nucleotides, the CDR3 is TGTGCCAGCAGTTACTCCTCAGGGGGCGTCCTCTACGAGCAGTACTTC.

The chain joins TRBV4-1 to TRBJ1-2, with 8 positions matching TRBD1. Germline V gene data show CDR1 as MGHRA and CDR2 as YSYEKL. J lost 7 bases, V lost 1 base, and 11 bases had no gene match. The CDR3 is made up of 16 amino acids. CDR3 region: CASSQGREWTGTGYTF. CDR3 sequence (DNA): TGCGCCAGCAGCCAAGGAAGGGAATGGACAGGGACTGGCTACACCTTC.

The J gene is TRBJ2-2, the V gene TRBV5-4; TRBD1 aligns across 8 bases. This CDR3 has 16 residues. The J segment lost 5 bases and the V segment lost 0 bases, leaving 6 bases of the junction unmatched. Germline V gene lookup returns CDR1 SGHNT and CDR2 YYREEE (reference sequence). The CDR3 region is CASSLAQGAMTGELFF. The CDR3 DNA reads as TGTGCCAGCAGCTTGGCTCAGGGGGCTATGACCGGGGAGCTGTTTTTT.

The chain links TRBV19 to TRBJ2-7; D not resolved. Germline V CDR1 and CDR2: LNHDA, SQIVND (reference sequence). Trimming took 4 bases from V and 0 from J, leaving 10 bases between them. The CDR3 spans 14 residues. As DNA, the CDR3 is TGTGCCAGTAGTAGGAGAGGTACCTCCTACGAGCAGTACTTC. Protein: CASSRRGTSYEQYF.

On this clone itself: The identical CDR3 is also encoded by other nucleotide sequences in the sample. The V gene is TRBV7-3, the J gene TRBJ1-1; D is undetermined. Trimming cost V 2 bases and J 1 base, with 5 bases left between them. Germline values: CDR1 SGHTA, CDR2 FQGTGA. The CDR3 covers 13 residues. The CDR3 loop reads CASSLRGNTEAFF. The CDR3 bases are TGTGCCAGCAGCTTACGGGGGAACACTGAAGCTTTCTTT.